One and the same sample provided the 14 T cell receptor beta chains below, sequenced in a study of vaccination and CD4 T cells after COVID-19. Regarding treatment: roughly 10-day PBMC culture with coronavirus spike peptide pools or control peptides (ViraFEST assay). Sequenced with the Oncomine TCR Beta short-read assay was DNA taken from cultured CD4+ T cells. MiXCR was run by TCRdb on the PCR reads, yielding one entry per CDR3 protein. The table has about 15,000 distinct CDR3 sequences, 45% to 60% seen once. These TCRs' antigens remain unknown. The sequencing sample was made of CD4+ T cells from blood, cultured in vitro. Receptors originate from a human donor who had recovered from COVID-19.

The genes are TRBV7-2 and TRBJ2-7; unclear D gene. With 5 bases removed from V and 3 bases from J, the gap between germline ends came to 8 bases. CDR3 length: 12 amino acids. Germline V lookup: CDR1 SGHTA, CDR2 FQGNSA. CDR3 sequence reads: CASSPTDYEQYF. CDR3 nucleotide sequence: TGTGCCAGCAGCCCAACAGACTACGAGCAGTACTTC.

This clonotype was detected only a few times. The chain links TRBV20-1 to TRBJ1-2, with TRBD1 identical over 8 bases. CDR1 is DFQATT, CDR2 SNEGSKA, per germline (reference sequence). The CDR3 consists of 14 residues. The V and J ends lost 1 base and 4 bases, in that order; junction bases with no gene match: 5. The CDR3 nucleotides read TGCAGTGCTAGAGTGGGGACAGGAGGCTATGGCTACACCTTC. It is translated as CSARVGTGGYGYTF.

The chain uses TRBV7-2 and TRBJ2-2; D may be TRBD1 (6 bases). This CDR3 has 14 residues. CDR1 is SGHTA and CDR2 is FQGNSA in the germline V gene. The germline V and J ends were trimmed by 4 bases and 3 bases, with 9 bases remaining between them. CDR3 in DNA: TGTGCCAGCAGCTCAAGGGGGTACACCGGGGAGCTGTTTTTT. It translates to CASSSRGYTGELFF.

The CDR3 reads CASSTRQAGKANSPLHF. The CDR3 DNA follows: TGTGCCAGTAGTACCCGACAGGCGGGGAAGGCCAATTCACCCCTCCACTTT. The rearrangement joins TRBV19 to TRBJ1-6, with a weak D call TRBD1 (6 bases). The V gene lost 4 bases and the J gene lost 7 bases, with 20 bases spanning the gap. Germline CDR1 is LNHDA and CDR2 is SQIVND (reference sequence). The CDR3 length is 17 residues.

A few counts support this clonotype. The gene calls are TRBV28 and TRBJ1-2; D may be TRBD1 (6 bases). Germline V gene lookup returns CDR1 MDHEN and CDR2 SYDVKM. This CDR3 region has 15 residues. Trimming cost V 6 bases and J 0 bases, with 14 bases left between them. CDR3 DNA sequence: TGTGCCAGCAGCCGAGGGGGGGAAGCTAACTATGGCTACACCTTC. This gives the protein CASSRGGEANYGYTF.

V and J are TRBV7-2 and TRBJ2-7; D remains unclear. V was pared by 1 base and J by 3 bases, with 10 bases between. CDR1 SGHTA and CDR2 FQGNSA come from the germline V gene. The CDR3 length is 14 residues. In DNA form, the CDR3 reads TGTGCCAGCAGCTTAGTTGGGGTGGGCTACGAGCAGTACTTC. Amino acid sequence: CASSLVGVGYEQYF.

The chain has TRBV20-1 and TRBJ1-2; 8 bases agree with TRBD1. The CDR3 consists of 14 residues. Germline V CDR1 and CDR2: DFQATT, SNEGSKA (reference sequence). V trimming: 1 base; J trimming: 1 base; junction bases outside the gene matches: 2. The CDR3 coding sequence is TGCAGTGCTAGAGTCACAGGGGGTAACTATGGCTACACCTTC. This gives the protein CSARVTGGNYGYTF.

The chain joins TRBV5-4 to TRBJ2-5, with 15 bases lining up with TRBD2. The CDR3 loop spans 17 amino acids. CDR1 is SGHNT, CDR2 YYREEE, per germline (reference sequence). Trimming took 4 bases from V and 2 from J; bases not matched to a gene: 6. CDR3 DNA: TGTGCCAGCAGCCGTGGACTAGCGGGAGGGGTTCAAGAGACCCAGTACTTC. The encoded protein is CASSRGLAGGVQETQYF.

This clonotype has more than one count but fewer than ten. This chain connects TRBV12-3 or TRBV12-4 to TRBJ1-5; D is undetermined. Trimming took off 1 base at V and 2 bases at J, with 9 bases between the two ends. This CDR3 has 15 residues. The CDR3 loop is CASSLGGWGNQPQHF. The CDR3 nucleotides read TGTGCCAGCAGTTTAGGGGGTTGGGGCAATCAGCCCCAGCATTTT.

The gene calls are TRBV20-1 and TRBJ1-2; possibly TRBD1 for D (5 bases). The CDR3 has 14 amino acids. Trimming cost V 2 bases and J 5 bases, with 15 bases left between them. CDR1 and CDR2 (germline): DFQATT, SNEGSKA (reference sequence). In DNA, the CDR3 is TGCAGTGCTAGATCTCCAGACAGAAAGTATGGCTACACCTTC. Residues: CSARSPDRKYGYTF.

The rearrangement joins TRBV6-2 or TRBV6-3 to TRBJ2-7, with D perhaps matching TRBD2 (6 bases). The ends were cut back, 8 bases at V and 4 bases at J, with 15 bases in the middle. The germline CDR1 and CDR2 sequences are MNHEY and SVGEGT. The CDR3 runs to 13 residues. The CDR3 spells CASEHRRGYEQYF. The DNA of the CDR3 is TGTGCCAGCGAACATCGGAGGGGATACGAGCAGTACTTC.

The rearrangement joins TRBV6-1 to TRBJ2-1, with 14 positions matching TRBD2. With 7 bases clipped from V and 0 bases from J, the junction kept 8 bases outside the gene matches. The CDR3 runs 18 residues. The germline V gene encodes CDR1 MNHNS and CDR2 SASEGT. The CDR3 DNA is TGTGCCAGCACCTGGGGACTAGCGGGAGAGAGCTCCTACAATGAGCAGTTCTTC. Its protein is CASTWGLAGESSYNEQFF.

The chain links TRBV18 to TRBJ1-5; D unclear. This CDR3 comprises 15 residues. Germline CDR1 is KGHSH and CDR2 is LQKENI. V was shortened by 2 bases and J by 0 bases, with 8 bases between the two germline ends. CDR3 sequence (DNA): TGTGCCAGCTCACCAACGGAAAATAGCAATCAGCCCCAGCATTTT. It codes for CASSPTENSNQPQHF.

DNA for the CDR3: TGTGCCAGCAGCTTAGGGTTCGGGACCTTTAATGAAAAACTGTTTTTT. It specifies CASSLGFGTFNEKLFF. The chain has TRBV7-2 and TRBJ1-4, with D maybe TRBD1 (5 bases). The length of the CDR3 is 16 residues. V was trimmed by 1 base and J by 4 bases, leaving 13 bases between them. Germline values: CDR1 SGHTA, CDR2 FQGNSA.